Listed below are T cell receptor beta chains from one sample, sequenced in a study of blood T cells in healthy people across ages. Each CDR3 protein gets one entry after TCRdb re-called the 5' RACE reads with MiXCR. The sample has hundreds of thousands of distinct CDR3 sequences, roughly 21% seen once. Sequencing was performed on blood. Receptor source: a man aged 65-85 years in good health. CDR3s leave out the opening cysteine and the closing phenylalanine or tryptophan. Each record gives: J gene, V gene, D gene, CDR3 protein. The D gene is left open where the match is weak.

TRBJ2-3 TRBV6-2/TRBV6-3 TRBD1 ASSRDRFSTDTQY
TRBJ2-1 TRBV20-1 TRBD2 STIGRSYNEQF
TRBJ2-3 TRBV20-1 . SAYLDTQY
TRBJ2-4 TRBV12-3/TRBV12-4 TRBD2 ASSSDYILAGVRGKNIQY
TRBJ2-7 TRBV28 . ASGDSAEQY
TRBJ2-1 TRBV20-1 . SARSKEISYNEQF
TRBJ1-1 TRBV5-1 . ASSLRQAVGTEAF
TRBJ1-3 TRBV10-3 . AISEIGNTIY
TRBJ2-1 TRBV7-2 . ASSLESREQF
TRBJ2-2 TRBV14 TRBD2 ASSHVSGMNTGELF
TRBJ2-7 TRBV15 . ATSRDASSYYEQY
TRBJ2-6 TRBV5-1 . ASSPERSGANVLT
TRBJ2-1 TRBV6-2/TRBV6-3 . ASSDPNLATQVSSYNEQF
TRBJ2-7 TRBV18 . ASSPRTDNPHEQY
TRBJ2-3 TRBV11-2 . ASSFKNPSTDTQY
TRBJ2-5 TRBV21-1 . ASSKGLARVETQY